One sample yielded the 22 T cell receptor beta chains listed below, sequenced in a study of shared clonotypes between healthy human individuals. The data were produced by immunoSEQ multiplex PCR, yet TCRdb's version contains in-frame clones alone and is incomplete. The table shows some 2,400,000 clones, with approximately 94% occurring only once. The sequencing sample was made of naive CD4+ T cells sorted from blood. Noted subset: CD45RA+ positively selected. The receptors were sampled from a young man in good health.

This clone was detected only once. This CDR3 reads CASSFRTGSTGELFF. CDR3 DNA: TGCGCCAGCAGCTTCAGGACAGGGTCCACCGGGGAGCTGTTTTTT. The rearrangement links TRBV5-1 to TRBJ2-2, with 8 positions matching TRBD1. This CDR3 spans 15 amino acids. V shed 2 bases and J 4 bases; nucleotides not matched to a gene: 4. CDR1 and CDR2 (germline): SGHRS, YFSETQ.

J is TRBJ1-4 and V is TRBV10-2; 9 nucleotides match TRBD1. There are 14 residues in the CDR3. After removal of 5 bases from V and 7 bases from J, the junction contained 5 bases not matched to a gene. The V gene's germline CDR1 is WSHSY and CDR2 SAAADI. In nucleotides, the CDR3 is TGCGCCAGCAGTCGGGGACAGGGAATTGAAAAACTGTTTTTT. Translation gives CASSRGQGIEKLFF.

In nucleotides, the CDR3 is TGTGCCTGGACGGGGGTGCAACTAAGAAATTCACCCCTCCACTTT. It translates to CAWTGVQLRNSPLHF. This chain joins TRBV30 and TRBJ1-6; D may be TRBD1 (5 bases). V lost 4 bases to trimming and J lost 7 bases, with 17 bases between them. This CDR3 has 15 residues. CDR1 and CDR2 from the germline V gene are GTSNPN and SVGIG (reference sequence).

The chain has TRBV7-2 and TRBJ2-3; D possibly uses TRBD1 or TRBD2 (6 bases each). This CDR3 has 15 amino acids. The V and J ends lost 2 bases and 3 bases respectively, with 12 bases between them. Looked up from germline, CDR1 is SGHTA and CDR2 is FQGNSA. The CDR3 coding sequence is TGTGCCAGCAGCTTAATCTGGGGGGCGACAGATACGCAGTATTTT. Protein: CASSLIWGATDTQYF.

This clone appeared once. V and J are TRBV19 and TRBJ2-5; D may be TRBD2 (5 bases). V lost 1 base to trimming and J lost 3 bases, with 18 bases between them. The CDR3 contains 17 residues. Germline values: CDR1 LNHDA, CDR2 SQIVND (reference sequence). The CDR3 coding sequence is TGTGCCAGTAGTATAGCCTCGTCTAGCTTGGAGGAAGAGACCCAGTACTTC. Translating it yields CASSIASSSLEEETQYF. Filled out from reference TRBV19 and TRBJ2-5, the complete variable domain reads DGGITQSPKYLFRKEGQNVTLSCEQNLNHDAMYWYRQDPGQGLRLIYYSQIVNDFQKGDIAEGYSVSREKKESFPLTVTSAQKNPTAFYLCASSIASSSLEEETQYFGPGTRLLVL.

Remarks on this clone: At the DNA level, this CDR3 is encoded by other sequences in the same sample as well. The chain joins TRBV7-9 to TRBJ2-1, with TRBD2 as a possible D gene (5 bases). The CDR3 sequence is 11 residues long. CDR1 SEHNR and CDR2 FQNEAQ come from the germline V gene (reference sequence). Trimming took off 5 bases at V and 7 bases at J, with 6 bases between the two ends. CDR3 region: CASSPGNEQFF. The DNA for the CDR3 is TGTGCCAGCAGCCCGGGGAATGAGCAGTTCTTC.

The rearrangement links TRBV9 to TRBJ1-5; perhaps TRBD1 as D (5 bases). Germline CDR1 SGDLS, CDR2 YYNGEE. The V end was cut by 4 bases, the J end by 7 bases, with 12 bases between. The CDR3 is made up of 13 amino acids. CDR3 DNA: TGTGCCAGCAGCAAAGGGGCTCAACAGCCCCAGCATTTT. Translated, it gives CASSKGAQQPQHF.

This sequence joins TRBV28 and TRBJ2-5, with 13 bases identical to TRBD2. V trimming: 5 bases; J trimming: 4 bases; junction bases outside the gene matches: 7. The CDR3 contains 16 residues. From germline, CDR1 is MDHEN and CDR2 SYDVKM. CDR3 protein: CASSVSTSGGIETQYF. CDR3 coding DNA: TGTGCCAGCAGTGTCTCGACTAGCGGGGGGATAGAGACCCAGTACTTC.

CDR3 bases: TGTGCCAGCAGCCAATACGATTTAGGGACAGGGAATGAGCAGTTCTTC. Encoded protein: CASSQYDLGTGNEQFF. V gene TRBV4-2 combines with J gene TRBJ2-1; 9 nucleotides align to TRBD1. V trimming: 2 bases; J trimming: 7 bases; junction bases outside the gene matches: 9. The CDR3 is made up of 16 amino acids. Germline CDR1 and CDR2: LGHNA and YNFKEQ.

This sequence joins TRBV7-9 and TRBJ2-1; D not resolved. The CDR3 has 11 residues. Germline CDR1 is SEHNR and CDR2 is FQNEAQ (reference sequence). Trimming stripped 5 bases from V and 9 bases from J, with 8 bases between. CDR3 coding DNA: TGTGCCAGCAGCCCGAATCCTGAGCAGTTCTTC. This gives the protein CASSPNPEQFF.

The CDR3 region is CASSSGRLAFF. The CDR3, as DNA: TGTGCCAGCAGTTCGGGGCGGTTGGCTTTCTTT. The rearrangement joins TRBV6-5 to TRBJ1-1; maybe TRBD1 (5 bases). Germline-derived CDR1 and CDR2 are MNHEY and SVGAGI. The CDR3 extends over 11 amino acids. Trimming removed 4 bases at V and 11 bases at J, with 11 bases between.

This chain connects TRBV7-9 to TRBJ2-1; TRBD2 aligns across 10 bases. V trimming: 5 bases; J trimming: 0 bases; junction bases outside the gene matches: 7. CDR1 is SEHNR, CDR2 FQNEAQ, per germline (reference sequence). The CDR3 runs 17 residues. This CDR3 reads CASSTGLALSSYNEQFF. The CDR3 bases are TGTGCCAGCAGCACGGGACTAGCGTTGAGCTCCTACAATGAGCAGTTCTTC.

The chain combines TRBV4-1 with TRBJ1-2; D remains unclear. Germline assignment: CDR1 MGHRA and CDR2 YSYEKL. The CDR3 runs to 14 residues. V gave up 0 bases and J gave up 6 bases, with 11 bases separating them. CDR3 DNA sequence: TGCGCCAGCAGCCAAGATACCGCTCGAGATGGCTACACCTTC. The encoded protein is CASSQDTARDGYTF.

The rearrangement links TRBV5-1 to TRBJ2-5; 7 bases align to TRBD1. This CDR3 contains 11 residues. Germline V lookup: CDR1 SGHRS, CDR2 YFSETQ. The ends lost 4 bases at V and 11 bases at J; junction bases unmatched: 5. The chain's CDR3 is CASSPDRAQYF. The CDR3 bases are TGCGCCAGCAGCCCTGACAGGGCTCAGTACTTC.

This chain joins TRBV12-5 and TRBJ1-2; D ambiguous. V lost 2 bases and J lost 2, with 6 bases in between. CDR3 length equals 13 residues. CDR1 and CDR2 (germline): LGHNT, FRNRAP. CDR3 region: CASGLSQNYGYTF. For the CDR3, the DNA is TGTGCTAGTGGTTTGAGTCAGAACTATGGCTACACCTTC. Full variable domain (remainder filled in from reference TRBV12-5 and TRBJ1-2): DARVTQTPRHKVTEMGQEVTMRCQPILGHNTVFWYRQTMMQGLELLAYFRNRAPLDDSGMPKDRFSAEMPDATLATLKIQPSEPRDSAVYFCASGLSQNYGYTFGSGTRLTVV.

V is TRBV13 and J is TRBJ1-3; no reliable D call. V shed 2 bases and J shed 1 base, with 9 bases lying between them. The germline gives CDR1 PRHDT, CDR2 FYEKMQ (reference sequence). The CDR3 has 15 residues. CDR3: CASSLFPLSGNTIYF. CDR3 sequence (DNA): TGTGCCAGCAGCTTATTCCCGCTTTCTGGAAACACCATATATTTT.

The V gene is TRBV19, the J gene TRBJ1-1, with unresolved D. V was pared by 5 bases and J by 1 base, with 8 bases between. Germline CDR1 is LNHDA and CDR2 is SQIVND (reference sequence). This CDR3 is 13 amino acids long. In DNA form, the CDR3 reads TGTGCCAGTAGTCCCAACACGAACACTGAAGCTTTCTTT. Protein sequence: CASSPNTNTEAFF.

The gene calls are TRBV12-5 and TRBJ1-1; D is undetermined. The CDR3 is 12 amino acids. V lost 3 bases to trimming and J lost 5 bases, with 7 bases between them. The V gene's germline CDR1 is LGHNT and CDR2 FRNRAP. The CDR3 region has the DNA TGTGCTAGTGGTTTAGAGAGGACTGAAGCTTTCTTT. Protein product: CASGLERTEAFF. Supplemented by reference TRBV12-5 and TRBJ1-1, the full variable domain reads DARVTQTPRHKVTEMGQEVTMRCQPILGHNTVFWYRQTMMQGLELLAYFRNRAPLDDSGMPKDRFSAEMPDATLATLKIQPSEPRDSAVYFCASGLERTEAFFGQGTRLTVV.

This chain joins TRBV4-1 and TRBJ2-7; tentative D call: TRBD1 (6 bases). Trimming left V 0 bases short and J 0 bases short, with 9 bases between. The CDR3 consists of 15 residues. Germline V gene lookup returns CDR1 MGHRA and CDR2 YSYEKL. In DNA, the CDR3 is TGCGCCAGCAGCCAAGAAGGGGGTGACTCCTACGAGCAGTACTTC. Its translation is CASSQEGGDSYEQYF.

The chain links TRBV28 to TRBJ1-2; possible D gene TRBD1, 5 bases. This CDR3 region has 12 residues. Germline CDR1 reads MDHEN; CDR2 reads SYDVKM. Trimming pared 4 bases from V and 5 bases from J, leaving 8 bases between. CDR3 nucleotide sequence: TGTGCCAGCAGTTGGGGCATATATGGCTACACCTTC. As protein: CASSWGIYGYTF.

This rearrangement joins TRBV11-2 to TRBJ2-1; no definite D call. Germline CDR1 SGHAT, CDR2 FQNNGV. The CDR3 is made up of 16 amino acids. The V and J ends lost 7 bases and 0 bases respectively, with 16 bases between them. This CDR3 is CASTHRVASSYNEQFF. In DNA, the CDR3 is TGTGCCAGCACCCATCGGGTCGCATCCTCCTACAATGAGCAGTTCTTC.

V and J are TRBV14 and TRBJ2-7; 10 bases align to TRBD2. CDR3 length: 15 residues. Germline V gene data show CDR1 as SGHDN and CDR2 as FVKESK. V shed 4 bases, J shed 2 bases, and the junction held 5 bases outside the gene matches. CDR3 sequence: CASSPRTSGTYEQYF. The DNA for the CDR3 is TGTGCCAGCAGCCCCCGGACTAGCGGAACCTACGAGCAGTACTTC.